The TCR beta chain described here comes from a study of blood T cell repertoires in COVID-19. In the study overall: The cDNA or gDNA used as material had been derived from T cells, B-cell-depleted T cells, or PBMCs.

There are 16 residues in the CDR3. With V trimmed by 4 bases and J by 0 bases, 7 bases remained unmatched. Per the germline V gene, CDR1 is MNHEY and CDR2 is SVGAGI. In the authors' workflow: Researchers report that nucleated cell counts were estimated from reference gene primer amplification. This table comes from immunoSEQ multiplex PCR, and its TCRdb copy is limited to in-frame clones, with some not included. Clone size and V and J calls were adopted from that table, with D and trimming inferred from the DNA. Among fewer than 200,000 clones listed, around 84% were seen once. The sample was peripheral blood. The clonotype originates from a woman in her fifties or sixties with COVID-19, enrolled during active disease. The chain is built from TRBV6-5 and TRBJ1-1; 8 bases agree with TRBD1. CDR3 amino acids: CASSFTWTGLNTEAFF. The CDR3 nucleotides read TGTGCCAGCAGTTTCACTTGGACAGGGCTGAACACTGAAGCTTTCTTT.